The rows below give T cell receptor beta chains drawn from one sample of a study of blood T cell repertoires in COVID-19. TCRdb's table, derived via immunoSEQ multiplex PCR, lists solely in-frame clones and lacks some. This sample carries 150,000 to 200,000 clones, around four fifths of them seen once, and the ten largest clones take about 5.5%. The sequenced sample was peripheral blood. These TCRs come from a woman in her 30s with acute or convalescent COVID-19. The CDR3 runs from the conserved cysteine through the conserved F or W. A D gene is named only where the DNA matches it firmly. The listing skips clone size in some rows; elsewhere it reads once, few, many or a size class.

cdr3_aa: CASKEAGGAFF
cdr3_nt: TGTGCCAGCAAAGAGGCAGGGGGAGCTTTCTTT
clone_size: .
j_call: TRBJ1-1
d_call: TRBD1
v_call: TRBV6-5

cdr3_aa: CASARPAGAEQFF
cdr3_nt: TGTGCCAGCGCACGACCGGCAGGCGCTGAGCAGTTCTTC
clone_size: many
j_call: TRBJ2-1
d_call: .
v_call: TRBV2

cdr3_aa: CASRRLGSTYEQYF
cdr3_nt: TGTGCCAGCAGACGATTGGGCAGTACCTACGAGCAGTACTTC
clone_size: .
j_call: TRBJ2-7
d_call: .
v_call: TRBV27

cdr3_aa: CASSPFRSGILGEQFF
cdr3_nt: TGTGCCAGCAGCCCGTTTCGAAGCGGGATTTTGGGTGAGCAGTTCTTC
clone_size: .
j_call: TRBJ2-1
d_call: TRBD2
v_call: TRBV7-2

cdr3_aa: CASRGTGTGENEQYF
cdr3_nt: TGTGCCAGCAGGGGTACCGGGACAGGGGAAAACGAGCAGTACTTC
clone_size: .
j_call: TRBJ2-7
d_call: TRBD1
v_call: TRBV6-5

cdr3_aa: CASSYRQGAGEKLFF
cdr3_nt: TGCGCCAGCAGCTACCGACAGGGGGCGGGTGAAAAACTGTTTTTT
clone_size: few
j_call: TRBJ1-4
d_call: TRBD1
v_call: TRBV5-1

cdr3_aa: CASSQDPGGVGYGYTF
cdr3_nt: TGCGCCAGCAGCCAAGACCCAGGGGGCGTAGGCTATGGCTACACCTTC
clone_size: .
j_call: TRBJ1-2
d_call: TRBD1
v_call: TRBV4-1

cdr3_aa: CASSLGTGDSYEQYF
cdr3_nt: TGTGCCAGCAGCTTAGGGACAGGGGATTCCTACGAGCAGTACTTC
clone_size: .
j_call: TRBJ2-7
d_call: TRBD1
v_call: TRBV7-6

cdr3_aa: CSASSAGDSNQPQHF
cdr3_nt: TGCAGTGCTAGTTCGGCAGGGGATTCCAATCAGCCCCAGCATTTT
clone_size: .
j_call: TRBJ1-5
d_call: .
v_call: TRBV20-1

cdr3_aa: CASRGTGGSYEQYF
cdr3_nt: TGTGCCAGCAGGGGGACAGGGGGTTCCTACGAGCAGTACTTC
clone_size: .
j_call: TRBJ2-7
d_call: TRBD1
v_call: TRBV5-6

cdr3_aa: CASSDGRGSDTQYF
cdr3_nt: TGTGCCAGCAGTGATGGGAGAGGGTCAGATACGCAGTATTTT
clone_size: .
j_call: TRBJ2-3
d_call: .
v_call: TRBV2

cdr3_aa: CASSLGTSGFYEQYF
cdr3_nt: TGTGCCAGCAGCTTAGGCACTAGCGGATTTTACGAGCAGTACTTC
clone_size: .
j_call: TRBJ2-7
d_call: TRBD2
v_call: TRBV11-2

cdr3_aa: CASSFGGKSDTQYF
cdr3_nt: TGCGCCAGCAGCTTCGGCGGGAAATCAGATACGCAGTATTTT
clone_size: .
j_call: TRBJ2-3
d_call: .
v_call: TRBV5-1

cdr3_aa: CASSDQGRGAKRTSYEQYF
cdr3_nt: TGTGCCAGCAGTGACCAGGGGCGGGGGGCGAAACGAACCTCCTACGAGCAGTACTTC
clone_size: .
j_call: TRBJ2-7
d_call: TRBD2
v_call: TRBV6-2/TRBV6-3

cdr3_aa: CASSQGGRLAVEQFF
cdr3_nt: TGCGCCAGCAGCCAAGGGGGAAGACTAGCGGTTGAGCAGTTCTTC
clone_size: .
j_call: TRBJ2-1
d_call: TRBD2
v_call: TRBV4-3

cdr3_aa: CASSPLGGTRNTGELFF
cdr3_nt: TGTGCCAGCAGCCCGTTGGGGGGGACAAGGAACACCGGGGAGCTGTTTTTT
clone_size: once
j_call: TRBJ2-2
d_call: .
v_call: TRBV4-2

cdr3_aa: CASSSQQGTEAFF
cdr3_nt: TGTGCCAGCAGCTCGCAACAGGGAACTGAAGCTTTCTTT
clone_size: .
j_call: TRBJ1-1
d_call: .
v_call: TRBV7-2

cdr3_aa: CASSYLVDQPQHF
cdr3_nt: TGTGCCAGCAGCTACCTAGTGGATCAGCCCCAGCATTTT
clone_size: once
j_call: TRBJ1-5
d_call: .
v_call: TRBV7-2

cdr3_aa: CASSVRSSGNTIYF
cdr3_nt: TGCGCCAGCAGTGTTCGGAGCTCTGGAAACACCATATATTTT
clone_size: .
j_call: TRBJ1-3
d_call: .
v_call: TRBV10-1

cdr3_aa: CATSRADTLAKNIQYF
cdr3_nt: TGTGCCACCAGCAGAGCGGACACTTTAGCCAAAAACATTCAGTACTTC
clone_size: .
j_call: TRBJ2-4
d_call: .
v_call: TRBV15

cdr3_aa: CASSNQGGVDEQYF
cdr3_nt: TGTGCCAGTAGTAACCAGGGTGGGGTCGACGAGCAGTACTTC
clone_size: .
j_call: TRBJ2-7
d_call: .
v_call: TRBV19

cdr3_aa: CASSLGGSAEAFF
cdr3_nt: TGTGCCAGCAGCTTGGGAGGATCCGCTGAAGCTTTCTTT
clone_size: .
j_call: TRBJ1-1
d_call: .
v_call: TRBV5-4

cdr3_aa: CASRLLSNQPQHF
cdr3_nt: TGTGCCAGCAGATTACTTAGCAATCAGCCCCAGCATTTT
clone_size: .
j_call: TRBJ1-5
d_call: .
v_call: TRBV28

cdr3_aa: CASSPEGYEQYF
cdr3_nt: TGCGCCAGCAGCCCTGAGGGCTACGAGCAGTACTTC
clone_size: .
j_call: TRBJ2-7
d_call: .
v_call: TRBV5-1

cdr3_aa: CASTQNRNSGANVLTF
cdr3_nt: TGCGCCAGCACACAGAACCGGAATTCTGGGGCCAACGTCCTGACTTTC
clone_size: .
j_call: TRBJ2-6
d_call: .
v_call: TRBV5-1

cdr3_aa: CASSAGGKGTEAFF
cdr3_nt: TGTGCCAGCAGTGCGGGGGGCAAGGGCACTGAAGCTTTCTTT
clone_size: few
j_call: TRBJ1-1
d_call: .
v_call: TRBV7-3

cdr3_aa: CASSVGRGGNQPQHF
cdr3_nt: TGTGCCAGCAGCGTAGGTAGAGGAGGCAATCAGCCCCAGCATTTT
clone_size: .
j_call: TRBJ1-5
d_call: .
v_call: TRBV9

cdr3_aa: CASSLTGYGYTF
cdr3_nt: TGTGCCAGCAGTTTAACGGGATATGGCTACACCTTC
clone_size: .
j_call: TRBJ1-2
d_call: .
v_call: TRBV12-3/TRBV12-4

cdr3_aa: CATSSSPREVMNTEAFF
cdr3_nt: TGTGCCACCAGCAGCTCCCCTCGGGAGGTGATGAACACTGAAGCTTTCTTT
clone_size: once
j_call: TRBJ1-1
d_call: .
v_call: TRBV15

cdr3_aa: CASSFSGPFWNF
cdr3_nt: TGTGCCAGCAGCTTCTCAGGGCCATTCTGGAACTTC
clone_size: .
j_call: TRBJ2-5
d_call: .
v_call: TRBV5-6

cdr3_aa: CASSEWETGINQPQHF
cdr3_nt: TGTGCCAGCAGTGAATGGGAGACGGGGATCAATCAGCCCCAGCATTTT
clone_size: .
j_call: TRBJ1-5
d_call: .
v_call: TRBV2

cdr3_aa: CASSYKAFSYGNEQYF
cdr3_nt: TGTGCCAGCAGTTATAAGGCTTTCAGTTACGGGAACGAGCAGTACTTC
clone_size: once
j_call: TRBJ2-7
d_call: .
v_call: TRBV6-2/TRBV6-3

cdr3_aa: CASSLSGDQPQHF
cdr3_nt: TGCGCCAGCAGTCTGTCCGGGGATCAGCCCCAGCATTTT
clone_size: .
j_call: TRBJ1-5
d_call: .
v_call: TRBV23-1

cdr3_aa: CASNLRWANQPQHF
cdr3_nt: TGTGCCAGCAATCTAAGGTGGGCCAATCAGCCCCAGCATTTT
clone_size: .
j_call: TRBJ1-5
d_call: .
v_call: TRBV28

cdr3_aa: CASSGQIADTQYF
cdr3_nt: TGTGCCAGCAGTGGACAGATAGCCGATACGCAGTATTTT
clone_size: few
j_call: TRBJ2-3
d_call: .
v_call: TRBV2

cdr3_aa: CASSIRAGMNTEAFF
cdr3_nt: TGTGCCAGTAGTATTCGAGCAGGGATGAACACTGAAGCTTTCTTT
clone_size: .
j_call: TRBJ1-1
d_call: .
v_call: TRBV19

cdr3_aa: CAIGDRDGGNQPQHF
cdr3_nt: TGTGCCATCGGTGACAGGGATGGAGGCAATCAGCCCCAGCATTTT
clone_size: .
j_call: TRBJ1-5
d_call: TRBD1
v_call: TRBV10-3

cdr3_aa: CASSPTYREETQYF
cdr3_nt: TGCGCCAGCAGCCCGACCTACAGGGAAGAGACCCAGTACTTC
clone_size: .
j_call: TRBJ2-5
d_call: .
v_call: TRBV5-1

cdr3_aa: CASRGGNAGYFYGYTF
cdr3_nt: TGTGCCAGCAGGGGGGGGAACGCAGGGTATTTTTATGGCTACACCTTC
clone_size: .
j_call: TRBJ1-2
d_call: .
v_call: TRBV13

cdr3_aa: CASTVTLGYGYTF
cdr3_nt: TGTGCTAGTACAGTAACCTTAGGCTATGGCTACACCTTC
clone_size: few
j_call: TRBJ1-2
d_call: .
v_call: TRBV10-3

cdr3_aa: CAWSVLEFQFF
cdr3_nt: TGTGCCTGGAGTGTTTTGGAGTTCCAGTTCTTC
clone_size: .
j_call: TRBJ2-1
d_call: .
v_call: TRBV30

cdr3_aa: CATPGTSGRGHNF
cdr3_nt: TGTGCCACGCCCGGGACTAGCGGGAGGGGACACAATTTT
clone_size: .
j_call: TRBJ2-3
d_call: TRBD2
v_call: TRBV10-3

cdr3_aa: CASSKARQGRWETQYF
cdr3_nt: TGTGCCAGCAGCAAAGCCCGACAGGGACGGTGGGAGACCCAGTACTTC
clone_size: .
j_call: TRBJ2-5
d_call: .
v_call: TRBV21-1

cdr3_aa: CASSYSGGRYGYTF
cdr3_nt: TGTGCCAGCAGTTACTCGGGGGGTCGCTATGGCTACACCTTC
clone_size: .
j_call: TRBJ1-2
d_call: .
v_call: TRBV6-2/TRBV6-3

cdr3_aa: CASSPLLAGSTDTQYF
cdr3_nt: TGTGCCAGCAGCCCCCTACTAGCGGGGAGCACAGATACGCAGTATTTT
clone_size: .
j_call: TRBJ2-3
d_call: TRBD2
v_call: TRBV7-2

cdr3_aa: CASSRKGAYEQYF
cdr3_nt: TGTGCCAGCAGCAGAAAGGGGGCCTACGAGCAGTACTTC
clone_size: .
j_call: TRBJ2-7
d_call: .
v_call: TRBV7-2

cdr3_aa: CASASGTSGRSGELFF
cdr3_nt: TGTGCCAGCGCGTCCGGGACTAGCGGGAGATCGGGGGAGCTGTTTTTT
clone_size: .
j_call: TRBJ2-2
d_call: TRBD2
v_call: TRBV4-2

cdr3_aa: CASTPTGRYGGYTF
cdr3_nt: TGTGCCAGCACCCCGACAGGGAGGTACGGTGGCTACACCTTC
clone_size: .
j_call: TRBJ1-2
d_call: TRBD1
v_call: TRBV27

cdr3_aa: CASSLRDSLSTQYF
cdr3_nt: TGTGCCAGCAGTCTTAGAGACAGTCTCTCTACGCAGTATTTT
clone_size: .
j_call: TRBJ2-3
d_call: .
v_call: TRBV6-5

cdr3_aa: CASSARDRGRNQPQHF
cdr3_nt: TGTGCCAGTAGTGCCCGGGACAGGGGCCGAAATCAGCCCCAGCATTTT
clone_size: .
j_call: TRBJ1-5
d_call: TRBD1
v_call: TRBV19